The clone carrying this T cell receptor beta chain was seen just once. The data derive from a study of siplizumab effects on memory and regulatory T cells. The study took a few donor pairs, and their unstimulated naive, memory, effector memory and TEMRA subsets were sequenced. Some clones are missing from TCRdb's copy, which holds only in-frame ones; the method was immunoSEQ multiplex PCR. The profile shows 50,000 to 75,000 clones, 70% to 80% of them singletons. The V end was cut by 7 bases, the J end by 2 bases, with 17 bases between. This CDR3 is 15 amino acids long. Germline V gene data show CDR1 as MNHNS and CDR2 as SASEGT.

The chain carries TRBV6-1 and TRBJ1-1; no clear D gene. The receptor's source is a human donor in good health. Sequencing was done on a sample of memory CD4+ T cells sorted from blood. CDR3 nucleotide sequence: TGTGCCAGCATCCCCCCCAGATCTTATAACACTGAAGCTTTCTTT. As protein: CASIPPRSYNTEAFF.